A single T cell receptor beta chain is shown here with its context. No antigen is known for it. The data stem from a study of cytomegalovirus exposure and HLA in healthy donors. Background on the study: From donors who were HLA-typed, an early data release held 80 million to 95 million unique TCRs. General observations from the study: No immune exposure information besides CMV serostatus was available. Analysis was performed later, and it showed HLA-associated TCR beta chains to be more clonally expanded than equally common others. Later, an analysis found that common viral pathogens appeared to be linked with several of the most significant clusters.

Both 60 Vbeta primers and 13 Jbeta primers went into the PCR. Some clones are missing from TCRdb's copy, which holds only in-frame ones; the method was immunoSEQ multiplex PCR. The sample carries 80,000 to 100,000 clones, about 67% recorded once. Germline lookup yields CDR1 LNHDA and CDR2 SQIVND (reference sequence). The CDR3 covers 15 residues. V shed 3 bases and J 6 bases; nucleotides not matched to a gene: 8. This TCR derives from a young woman in good health and CMV-seropositive. The V gene is TRBV19, the J gene TRBJ1-1; 9 bases map to TRBD1. What was sequenced was PBMCs. The DNA of the CDR3 is TGTGCCAGTAGTATTAGAGACAGGGGGTACCCTGAAGCTTTCTTT. As protein: CASSIRDRGYPEAFF. Variable domain in full (rest from reference TRBV19 and TRBJ1-1): DGGITQSPKYLFRKEGQNVTLSCEQNLNHDAMYWYRQDPGQGLRLIYYSQIVNDFQKGDIAEGYSVSREKKESFPLTVTSAQKNPTAFYLCASSIRDRGYPEAFFGQGTRLTVV.